This TCR beta chain was sequenced during a study of CD4 T cells in relation to SARS-CoV-2 and coronaviruses. About the study: PBMCs were cultured with antigen for approximately nine days before TCR beta sequencing.

There are 15 residues in the CDR3. Looked up from germline, CDR1 is SEHNR and CDR2 is FQNEAQ (reference sequence). V lost 4 bases and J lost 0; bases outside the gene matches: 3. TCRdb's copy holds only in-frame clones and misses some; the assay was immunoSEQ multiplex PCR. The sample has about 22,000 clones; roughly 66% are singletons. As for this clone: The antigen is undetermined.

CD4+ T cells from unexposed donors were obtained before the COVID-19 pandemic (2011-2018). CD4+ T cells were isolated from the cells after around eleven days of culture. The V and J genes are TRBV7-9 and TRBJ2-4; TRBD1 matches 7 bases. Sequenced: CD4+ T cells from PBMCs, cultured in vitro. The clonotype comes from a human donor in good health. Written as DNA, the CDR3 is TGTGCCAGCAGCTACACAGGGGAAGCCAAAAACATTCAGTACTTC. It yields the protein CASSYTGEAKNIQYF.